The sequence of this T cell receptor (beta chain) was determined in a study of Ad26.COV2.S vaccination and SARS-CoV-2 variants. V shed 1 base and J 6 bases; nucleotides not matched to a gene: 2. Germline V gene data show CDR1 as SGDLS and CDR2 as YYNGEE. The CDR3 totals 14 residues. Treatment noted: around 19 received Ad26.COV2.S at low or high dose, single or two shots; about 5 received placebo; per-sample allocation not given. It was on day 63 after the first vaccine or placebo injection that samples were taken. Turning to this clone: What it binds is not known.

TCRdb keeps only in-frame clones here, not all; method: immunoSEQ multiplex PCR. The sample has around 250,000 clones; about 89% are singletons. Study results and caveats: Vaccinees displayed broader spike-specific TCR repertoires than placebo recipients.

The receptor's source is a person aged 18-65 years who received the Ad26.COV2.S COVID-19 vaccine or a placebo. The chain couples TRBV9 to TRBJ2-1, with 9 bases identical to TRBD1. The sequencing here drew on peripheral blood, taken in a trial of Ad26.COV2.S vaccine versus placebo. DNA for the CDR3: TGTGCCAGCAGCGTACAGACAGGGGGCAATGAGCAGTTCTTC. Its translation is CASSVQTGGNEQFF.